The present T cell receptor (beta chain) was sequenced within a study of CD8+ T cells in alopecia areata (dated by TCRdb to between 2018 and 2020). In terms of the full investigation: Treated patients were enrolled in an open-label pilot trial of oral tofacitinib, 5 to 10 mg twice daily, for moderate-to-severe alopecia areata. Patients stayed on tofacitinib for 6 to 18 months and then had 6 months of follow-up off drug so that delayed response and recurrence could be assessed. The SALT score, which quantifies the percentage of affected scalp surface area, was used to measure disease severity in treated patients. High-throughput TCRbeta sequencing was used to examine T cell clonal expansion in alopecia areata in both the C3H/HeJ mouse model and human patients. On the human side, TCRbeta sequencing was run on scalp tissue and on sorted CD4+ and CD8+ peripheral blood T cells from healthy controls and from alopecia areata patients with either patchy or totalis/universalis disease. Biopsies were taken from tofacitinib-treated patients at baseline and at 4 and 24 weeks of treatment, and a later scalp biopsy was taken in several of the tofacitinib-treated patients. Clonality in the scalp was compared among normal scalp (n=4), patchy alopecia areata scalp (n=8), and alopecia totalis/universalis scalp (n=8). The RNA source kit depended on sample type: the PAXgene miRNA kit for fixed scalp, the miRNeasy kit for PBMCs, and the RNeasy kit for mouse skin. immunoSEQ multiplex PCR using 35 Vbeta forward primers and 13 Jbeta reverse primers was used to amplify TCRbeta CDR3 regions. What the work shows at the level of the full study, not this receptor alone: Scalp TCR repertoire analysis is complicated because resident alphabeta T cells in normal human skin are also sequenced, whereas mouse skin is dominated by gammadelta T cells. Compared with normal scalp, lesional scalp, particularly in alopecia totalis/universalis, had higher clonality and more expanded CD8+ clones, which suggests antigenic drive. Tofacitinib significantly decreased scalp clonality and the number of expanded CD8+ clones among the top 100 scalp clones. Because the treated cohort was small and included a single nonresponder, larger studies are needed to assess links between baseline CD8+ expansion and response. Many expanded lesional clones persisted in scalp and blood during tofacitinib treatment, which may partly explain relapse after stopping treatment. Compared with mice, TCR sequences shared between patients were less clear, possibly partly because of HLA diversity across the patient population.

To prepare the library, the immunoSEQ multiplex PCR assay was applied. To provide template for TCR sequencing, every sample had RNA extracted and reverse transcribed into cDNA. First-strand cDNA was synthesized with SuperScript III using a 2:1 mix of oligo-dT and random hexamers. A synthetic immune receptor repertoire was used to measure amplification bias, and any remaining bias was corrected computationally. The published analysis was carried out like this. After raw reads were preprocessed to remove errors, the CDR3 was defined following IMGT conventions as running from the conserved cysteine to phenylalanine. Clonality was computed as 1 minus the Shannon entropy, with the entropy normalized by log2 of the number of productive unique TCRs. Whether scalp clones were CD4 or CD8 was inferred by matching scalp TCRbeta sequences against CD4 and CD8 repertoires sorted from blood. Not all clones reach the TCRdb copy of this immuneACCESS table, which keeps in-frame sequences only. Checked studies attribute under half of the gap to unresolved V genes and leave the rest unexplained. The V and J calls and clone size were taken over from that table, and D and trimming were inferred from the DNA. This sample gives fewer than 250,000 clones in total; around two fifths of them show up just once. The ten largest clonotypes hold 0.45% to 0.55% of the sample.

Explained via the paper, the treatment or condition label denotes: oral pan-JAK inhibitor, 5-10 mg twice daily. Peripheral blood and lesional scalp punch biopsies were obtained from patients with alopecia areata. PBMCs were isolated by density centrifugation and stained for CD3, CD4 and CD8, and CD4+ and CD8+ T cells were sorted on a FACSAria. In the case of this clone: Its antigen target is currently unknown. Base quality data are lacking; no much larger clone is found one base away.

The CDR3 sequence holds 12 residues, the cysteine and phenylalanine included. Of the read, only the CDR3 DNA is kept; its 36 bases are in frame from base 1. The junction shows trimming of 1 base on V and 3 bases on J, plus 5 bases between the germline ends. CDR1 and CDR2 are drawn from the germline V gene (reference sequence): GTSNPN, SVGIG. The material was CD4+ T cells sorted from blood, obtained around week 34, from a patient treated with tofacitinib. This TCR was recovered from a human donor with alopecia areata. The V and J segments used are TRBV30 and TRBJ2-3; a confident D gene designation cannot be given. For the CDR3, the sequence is CAWSAGTDTQYF. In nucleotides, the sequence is TGTGCCTGGAGTGCGGGTACAGATACGCAGTATTTT.